This T cell receptor (beta chain) derives from a study of neurological immune-mediated disorders. This clonotype was recorded at least ten times. Per germline, CDR1 MNHEY and CDR2 SVGAGI. Trimming at V came to 6 bases and at J to 6 bases, leaving 10 bases not matched to a gene. The CDR3 runs to 16 residues. TCRdb independently ran MiXCR on the 5' RACE reads; one entry per CDR3 protein. The sample records about 50,000 distinct CDR3 sequences, approximately 10% being singletons. This receptor was identified in a man between 65 and 80 years old with HTLV-1-associated myelopathy (HAM/TSP). What was sequenced was PBMCs. The chain couples TRBV6-5 to TRBJ2-2; 10 bases line up with TRBD1. This CDR3 reads CASSNAGTGAPGELFF. CDR3 coding DNA: TGTGCCAGCAGCAACGCCGGGACAGGGGCCCCCGGGGAGCTGTTTTTT.